This entry lists 5 T cell receptor beta chains sequenced from one sample in a study of blood T cell repertoires in COVID-19. Here immunoSEQ multiplex PCR was the method, and the copy in TCRdb shows in-frame clones only, minus some. In the table there are 150,000 to 200,000 clones, less than 85% of which are singletons. The sample comprised PBMCs or T cells enriched from blood (not recorded which). Receptors were obtained from a man aged 45-60 years who had recovered from COVID-19.

As concerns this clone: Sequence at one end of the junction differs from germline and may be a read error. The V gene is TRBV7-7, the J gene TRBJ2-1; D may be TRBD1 (5 bases). This CDR3 has 15 amino acids. CDR1 and CDR2 (germline): SSHAT, FNYEAQ (reference sequence). CDR3 sequence reads: CASSLDSVSYNEQFF. DNA of the CDR3: TGTGCTAGCAGCTTAGACAGTGTCTCCTACAATGAGCAGTTCTTC.

This chain connects TRBV6-6 to TRBJ1-4; 9 nucleotides agree with TRBD1. V shed 3 bases and J 5 bases; nucleotides not matched to a gene: 7. The CDR3 loop spans 16 amino acids. CDR1 and CDR2 from the germline V gene are MNHNY and SVGAGI (reference sequence). DNA of the CDR3: TGTGCCAGCAGTTATCCCGGGACAGGGCTAAATGAAAAACTGTTTTTT. Its protein product is CASSYPGTGLNEKLFF.

The rearrangement joins TRBV6-1 to TRBJ1-6; no firm D call. Germline V gene sequence: CDR1 MNHNS, CDR2 SASEGT. CDR3 length: 17 residues. V lost 1 base, J lost 0 bases, and 10 bases lay in between. The CDR3: CASSEVGGSSYNSPLHF. Here the CDR3 DNA reads TGTGCCAGCAGTGAAGTAGGAGGGAGCTCCTATAATTCACCCCTCCACTTT.

The chain's CDR3 is CATGQGSGELFF. The CDR3 DNA is TGTGCCACCGGACAGGGATCCGGGGAGCTGTTTTTT. This rearrangement joins TRBV5-6 to TRBJ2-2, with 8 bases fitting TRBD1. Germline loops: CDR1 SGHDT, CDR2 YYEEEE. CDR3 length: 12 residues. J was trimmed by 6 bases and V by 9 bases; bases with no gene match: 4.

Remarks on this clone: Other nucleotide sequences from this sample produce the same CDR3. The rearrangement joins TRBV4-1 to TRBJ1-5, with D unresolved. Trimming stripped 4 bases from V and 0 bases from J, with 10 bases between. The CDR3 runs to 15 residues. CDR1 and CDR2 (germline): MGHRA, YSYEKL. Written as DNA, the CDR3 is TGCGCCAGCAGCCCATACAGAGATAGCAATCAGCCCCAGCATTTT. The encoded protein is CASSPYRDSNQPQHF.